The 14 T cell receptor beta chains in this list originate from one sample, sequenced in a study of blood T cell repertoires in COVID-19. Assay: immunoSEQ multiplex PCR; the TCRdb copy retains only in-frame clones and omits some. Of over 300,000 clones listed, about 89% were seen once; the top ten hold roughly 1.2%. The sample comprised peripheral blood. The receptors come from a man aged 35-49 years with acute or convalescent COVID-19.

Details on this clone: Other nucleotide sequences in the sample specify the same CDR3. The chain combines TRBV28 with TRBJ2-1, with a tentative D call TRBD2 (6 bases). Trimming stripped 2 bases from V and 4 bases from J, with 12 bases between. Germline V gene sequence: CDR1 MDHEN, CDR2 SYDVKM. The CDR3 loop spans 15 amino acids. The CDR3 DNA reads TGTGCCAGCAGTTTAGGTCTAGCGACTTACAATGAGCAGTTCTTC. It is translated as CASSLGLATYNEQFF.

The chain employs TRBV7-3 and TRBJ2-4; perhaps TRBD2 as D (6 bases). The CDR3 is 16 amino acids. Germline V lookup: CDR1 SGHTA, CDR2 FQGTGA. V was pared by 2 bases and J by 7 bases, with 18 bases between. CDR3 DNA: TGTGCCAGCAGCTTACCCACCGGGACGGAGGGGAACATTCAGTACTTC. Protein product: CASSLPTGTEGNIQYF. Using reference TRBV7-3 and TRBJ2-4 for the parts outside the CDR3, the full variable domain is GAGVSQTPSNKVTEKGKYVELRCDPISGHTALYWYRQSLGQGPEFLIYFQGTGAADDSGLPNDRFFAVRPEGSVSTLKIQRTERGDSAVYLCASSLPTGTEGNIQYFGAGTRLSVL.

The genes are TRBV28 and TRBJ1-1; possibly TRBD1 for D (5 bases). CDR3 size: 15 residues. Germline V gene sequence: CDR1 MDHEN, CDR2 SYDVKM. V was clipped by 3 bases and J by 0 bases, with 11 bases between them. The chain's CDR3 is CASSFSPGLNTEAFF. DNA for the CDR3: TGTGCCAGCAGTTTTTCGCCAGGGTTGAACACTGAAGCTTTCTTT.

The chain couples TRBV21-1 to TRBJ1-5. TRBV21-1 is noted as a pseudogene. The CDR3 runs 12 residues. This chain's CDR3 is CARVWGRQPQHF. The DNA of the CDR3 is TGTGCCAGGGTTTGGGGGAGGCAGCCCCAGCATTTT.

The J gene is TRBJ2-7, the V gene TRBV5-5; a possible D gene is TRBD1 (5 bases). The CDR3 runs 13 residues. The germline V gene encodes CDR1 SGHKS and CDR2 YYEKEE (reference sequence). V gave up 1 base and J gave up 7 bases, with 12 bases separating them. The CDR3, as DNA: TGTGCCAGCAGCTTGCAGGGTCTTGTTGAGCAGTACTTC. This sequence encodes CASSLQGLVEQYF.

The CDR3 reads CASSLSGTGTYEQYF. The CDR3 DNA is TGTGCCAGTAGTCTATCCGGGACAGGGACCTACGAGCAGTACTTC. The gene calls are TRBV19 and TRBJ2-7, with TRBD1 matching over 9 bases. There are 15 residues in the CDR3. Germline lookup yields CDR1 LNHDA and CDR2 SQIVND (reference sequence). J was trimmed by 2 bases and V by 5 bases; bases with no gene match: 7.

As DNA, the CDR3 is TGTGCCAGCAGGGGTGGGGACACCTTAGAGTTCTTC. It translates to CASRGGDTLEFF. The chain recombines TRBV5-4 with TRBJ2-1, with a possible D match to TRBD1 (6 bases). Germline V gene sequence: CDR1 SGHNT, CDR2 YYREEE (reference sequence). The CDR3 extends over 12 amino acids. V was cut by 5 bases and J by 14 bases, with 17 bases left in between.

In this sample, this clone turned up once. V usage is TRBV5-4 and J usage is TRBJ1-2; no reliable D call. The V end lost 9 bases, the J end lost 4 bases, and 16 bases lay between the germline ends. The CDR3 is made up of 13 amino acids. Germline CDR1 and CDR2: SGHNT and YYREEE (reference sequence). The chain's CDR3 is CATGGRTPYGYTF. CDR3 bases: TGTGCCACGGGCGGGCGAACACCCTATGGCTACACCTTC.

The V call is TRBV7-3, the J call TRBJ2-1, with 13 bases lining up with TRBD2. Germline loops: CDR1 SGHTA, CDR2 FQGTGA. The CDR3 covers 18 residues. V shed 6 bases and J 3 bases; nucleotides not matched to a gene: 11. CDR3 bases: TGTGCCAGCAGTTCAGGACTAGCGGGAGAGCTGGGCTACAATGAGCAGTTCTTC. Protein product: CASSSGLAGELGYNEQFF. Drawing the rest from reference TRBV7-3 and TRBJ2-1, the complete variable domain is GAGVSQTPSNKVTEKGKYVELRCDPISGHTALYWYRQSLGQGPEFLIYFQGTGAADDSGLPNDRFFAVRPEGSVSTLKIQRTERGDSAVYLCASSSGLAGELGYNEQFFGPGTRLTVL.

The chain employs TRBV10-3 and TRBJ2-2, with 13 nucleotides matching TRBD2. The J segment lost 4 bases and the V segment lost 5 bases, leaving 16 bases of the junction unmatched. Per the germline V gene, CDR1 is ENHRY and CDR2 is SYGVKD. CDR3 length: 20 residues. This CDR3 reads CAISFLRLAGGTTLTGELFF. CDR3 nucleotide sequence: TGTGCCATCAGTTTCTTAAGACTAGCGGGGGGCACTACCCTCACCGGGGAGCTGTTTTTT.

The chain employs TRBV5-6 and TRBJ1-4, with a tentative D call TRBD1 (6 bases). The CDR3 has 15 residues. The V end lost 3 bases, the J end lost 0 bases, and 9 bases lay between the germline ends. Germline-derived CDR1 and CDR2 are SGHDT and YYEEEE. Here the CDR3 reads CASSYNRATNEKLFF. In nucleotides, the CDR3 is TGTGCCAGCAGCTACAACAGGGCAACTAATGAAAAACTGTTTTTT.

This chain links TRBV27 with TRBJ1-2; D may be TRBD1 (5 bases). V was shortened by 4 bases and J by 4 bases, with 22 bases between the two germline ends. CDR1 is MNHEY, CDR2 SMNVEV, per germline (reference sequence). The CDR3 contains 17 residues. In nucleotides, the CDR3 is TGTGCCAGCAGTTCCCCTTCCGGGGGGGGAGAGAGCTATGGCTACACCTTC. Translating it yields CASSSPSGGGESYGYTF.

The rearrangement uses TRBV21-1 and TRBJ1-5; the D call in the table, TRBD1, was not verified against the DNA. TRBV21-1 counts as a pseudogene. The CDR3 has 15 residues. The CDR3 protein is CASSTLTRGVQPQHF. Here the CDR3 DNA reads TGTGCCAGCAGCACACTAACAAGGGGCGTTCAGCCCCAGCATTTT.

The V gene is TRBV10-2, the J gene TRBJ2-2; 7 bases are a match to TRBD1. Trimming cost V 8 bases and J 6 bases; bases outside gene matches: 15. Germline-derived CDR1 and CDR2 are WSHSY and SAAADI. The CDR3 runs 16 residues. For the CDR3, the DNA is TGCGCCAGCTGGCAGGAGACAGGGTCAGGTTCCGGGGAGCTGTTTTTT. Translating it yields CASWQETGSGSGELFF.